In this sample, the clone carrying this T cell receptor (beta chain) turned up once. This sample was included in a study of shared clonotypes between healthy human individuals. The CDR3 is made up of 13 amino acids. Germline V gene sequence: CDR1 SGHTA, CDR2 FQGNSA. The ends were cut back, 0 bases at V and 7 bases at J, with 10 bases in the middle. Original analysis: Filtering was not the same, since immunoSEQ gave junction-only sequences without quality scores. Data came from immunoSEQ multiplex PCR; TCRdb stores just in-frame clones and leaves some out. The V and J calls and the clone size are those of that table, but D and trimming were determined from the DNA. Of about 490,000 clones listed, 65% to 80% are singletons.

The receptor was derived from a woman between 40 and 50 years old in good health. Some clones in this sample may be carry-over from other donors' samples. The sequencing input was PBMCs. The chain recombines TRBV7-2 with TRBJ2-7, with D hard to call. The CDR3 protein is CASSLAGLGEQYF. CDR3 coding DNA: TGTGCCAGCAGCTTAGCAGGGTTGGGGGAGCAGTACTTC.